This T cell receptor (beta chain) emerged from a study of monozygotic twins with inflammatory bowel disease. The template was total RNA from whole blood, with no T cell sorting. From its re-call of the 5' RACE reads, TCRdb lists each CDR3 protein once, without DNA. The sample's table shows roughly 150,000 distinct CDR3 sequences. The CDR3 consists of 17 residues. The V gene is TRBV12-3 or TRBV12-4, the J gene TRBJ2-7; TCRdb designates TRBD1, a call that cannot be tested without DNA. The source material was blood. This receptor was identified in a human donor with ulcerative colitis or Crohn's disease, or a healthy co-twin of an affected twin (not recorded which). CDR3 in amino acids: CASSLAGVGGIVNEQYF.